Following are 8 T cell receptor beta chains from one sample sequenced in a study of tumour-infiltrating T cells in Burkitt lymphoma. The method was immunoSEQ multiplex PCR; TCRdb's version includes in-frame clones alone and lacks a portion of them. The profile shows more than 2,000 clones, around 81% of them singletons. Sequenced input: tumor tissue. The receptors were gathered from a human donor with diffuse large B-cell lymphoma.

This chain uses TRBV7-3 with TRBJ2-1; the D is unclear. CDR1 and CDR2 (germline): SGHTA, FQGTGA. The CDR3 has 13 amino acids. V lost 4 bases and J 8 bases, leaving 12 bases between the germline ends. CDR3 loop: CASSSGSGYEQFF. CDR3 nucleotides: TGTGCCAGCAGCTCCGGGTCGGGCTATGAGCAGTTCTTC. Filled out from reference TRBV7-3 and TRBJ2-1, the complete variable domain reads GAGVSQTPSNKVTEKGKYVELRCDPISGHTALYWYRQSLGQGPEFLIYFQGTGAADDSGLPNDRFFAVRPEGSVSTLKIQRTERGDSAVYLCASSSGSGYEQFFGPGTRLTVL.

V is TRBV28 and J is TRBJ1-4; D possibly corresponds to TRBD1 (6 bases). V dropped 6 bases and J dropped 5 bases, with 13 bases sitting between them. CDR1 is MDHEN and CDR2 is SYDVKM in the germline V gene. The CDR3 covers 14 residues. DNA of the CDR3: TGTGCCAGCAGGTGGGGGCTTACGAATGAAAAACTGTTTTTT. Translation: CASRWGLTNEKLFF.

The chain links TRBV29-1 to TRBJ2-7; a possible D gene is TRBD1 (6 bases). Trimming cost V 5 bases and J 1 base, with 15 bases left between them. The CDR3 loop spans 14 amino acids. Germline V gene data show CDR1 as SQVTM and CDR2 as ANQGSEA. DNA of the CDR3: TGCAGCGTTCGGGTAACAGGGACATCCTACGAGCAGTACTTC. Its translation is CSVRVTGTSYEQYF.

The chain joins TRBV9 to TRBJ2-5, with 10 bases that match TRBD1. The CDR3 extends over 16 amino acids. Trimming at V came to 3 bases and at J to 5 bases, leaving 10 bases not matched to a gene. The V gene's germline CDR1 is SGDLS and CDR2 YYNGEE. Here the CDR3 DNA reads TGTGCCAGCAGCGGACGTCAGACAGGGGGCTTCGAGACCCAGTACTTC. This translates into CASSGRQTGGFETQYF.

This sequence joins TRBV4-1 and TRBJ2-1; a weak D match, TRBD1 (5 bases). V gave up 1 base and J gave up 0 bases, with 16 bases separating them. The CDR3 has 18 amino acids. Germline-derived CDR1 and CDR2 are MGHRA and YSYEKL. The CDR3 sequence: CASSQGEAGLGSYNEQFF. The DNA for the CDR3 is TGCGCCAGCAGCCAAGGCGAGGCAGGGTTGGGCTCCTACAATGAGCAGTTCTTC.

J is TRBJ1-6 and V is TRBV7-9, with 7 bases matching TRBD1. The CDR3 runs 14 residues. V shed 1 base, J shed 9 bases, and the junction held 3 bases outside the gene matches. CDR1 and CDR2 (germline): SEHNR, FQNEAQ (reference sequence). The CDR3: CASSLVDRSSPLHF. In DNA, the CDR3 is TGTGCCAGCAGCTTAGTGGACAGGAGTTCACCCCTCCACTTT.

The V call is TRBV30, the J call TRBJ1-1, with D unresolved. V was pared by 2 bases and J by 5 bases, with 9 bases between. Germline V CDR1 and CDR2: GTSNPN, SVGIG (reference sequence). CDR3 length: 12 residues. The CDR3 protein is CAWSIMGTEAFF. In nucleotides, the CDR3 is TGTGCCTGGAGTATTATGGGGACTGAAGCTTTCTTT.

Relative to its sample, this clone is large. DNA of the CDR3: TGTGCCAGCAGCGTAGAATTAGCCCCCAATGAGCAGTTCTTC. Translating gives CASSVELAPNEQFF. The rearrangement joins TRBV9 to TRBJ2-1; D remains ambiguous. CDR1 and CDR2 (germline): SGDLS, YYNGEE. Trimming took 0 bases from V and 6 from J, leaving 10 bases between them. This CDR3 spans 14 amino acids. Complete variable domain (other parts from reference TRBV9 and TRBJ2-1): DSGVTQTPKHLITATGQRVTLRCSPRSGDLSVYWYQQSLDQGLQFLIQYYNGEERAKGNILERFSAQQFPDLHSELNLSSLELGDSALYFCASSVELAPNEQFFGPGTRLTVL.